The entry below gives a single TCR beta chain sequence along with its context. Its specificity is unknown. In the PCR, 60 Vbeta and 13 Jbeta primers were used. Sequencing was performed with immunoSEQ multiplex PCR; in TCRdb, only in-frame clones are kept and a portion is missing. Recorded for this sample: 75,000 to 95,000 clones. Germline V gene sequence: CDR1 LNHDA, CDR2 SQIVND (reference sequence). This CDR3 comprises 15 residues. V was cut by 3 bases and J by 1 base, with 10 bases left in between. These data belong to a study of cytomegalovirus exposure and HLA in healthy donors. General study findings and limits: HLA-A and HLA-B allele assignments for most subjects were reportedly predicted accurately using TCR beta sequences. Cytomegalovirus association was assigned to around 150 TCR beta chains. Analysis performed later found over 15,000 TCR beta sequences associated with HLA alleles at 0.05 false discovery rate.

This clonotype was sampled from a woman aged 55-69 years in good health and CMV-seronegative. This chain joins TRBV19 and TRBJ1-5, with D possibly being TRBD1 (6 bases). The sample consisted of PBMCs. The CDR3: CASSMGRGSNQPQHF. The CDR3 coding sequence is TGTGCCAGTAGTATGGGCAGGGGAAGCAATCAGCCCCAGCATTTT.